This TCR beta chain originates from a study of memory CD4+ T cells and cytomegalovirus serostatus. In the study overall: Donors were healthy Belgian adults, fewer than ten CMV seropositive and around 23 seronegative.

Comments on this clone: Antigen: not known.

Single viable CD3+CD4+CD8-CD45RO+ cells were sorted as the memory CD4+ T cells. Total CD4+ T cells were enriched by CD4 positive selection. Some clones are missing from TCRdb's copy, which holds only in-frame ones; the method was immunoSEQ multiplex PCR. The table lists about 53,000 clones, 78% of them singletons. The study, taken as a whole, reports: Median bootstrapped AUC for CMV status was roughly 0.95 originally, 0.9 to 0.93 US-trained. Of around 160 reported CMV TCRbeta sequences, 65 to 85 were found in memory CD4+ repertoires.

The sequenced material came from memory CD4+ T cells from blood. The clonotype was recovered from an adult in good health and CMV-seronegative.

The CDR3 region is CASSGGTESNYGYTF. In DNA form, the CDR3 reads TGTGCCAGCAGTGGAGGGACAGAGAGTAACTATGGCTACACCTTC. This chain joins TRBV6-1 and TRBJ1-2; TRBD1 matches 7 bases. V gave up 4 bases and J gave up 1 base; unmatched junction bases: 6. Germline V gene lookup returns CDR1 MNHNS and CDR2 SASEGT. The CDR3 has 15 amino acids.